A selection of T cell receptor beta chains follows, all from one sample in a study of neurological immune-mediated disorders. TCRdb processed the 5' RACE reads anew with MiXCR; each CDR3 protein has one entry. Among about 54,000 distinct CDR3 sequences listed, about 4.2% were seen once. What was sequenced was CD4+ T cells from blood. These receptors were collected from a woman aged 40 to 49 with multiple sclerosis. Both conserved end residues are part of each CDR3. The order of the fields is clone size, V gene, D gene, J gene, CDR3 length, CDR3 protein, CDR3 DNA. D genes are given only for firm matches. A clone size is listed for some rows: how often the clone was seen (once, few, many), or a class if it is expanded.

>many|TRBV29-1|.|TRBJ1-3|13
CSVSTGPGNTIYF
TGCAGCGTTTCTACAGGGCCTGGAAACACCATATATTTT
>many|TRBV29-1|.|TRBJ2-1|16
CSVGGPIAGLRDEQFF
TGCAGCGTGGGGGGCCCCATAGCGGGCCTGAGGGATGAGCAGTTCTTC
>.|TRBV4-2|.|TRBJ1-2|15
CASSQVRKEYYGYTF
TGTGCCAGCAGCCAAGTTCGAAAAGAATACTATGGCTACACCTTC
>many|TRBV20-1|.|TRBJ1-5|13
CSAGGYSNQPQHF
TGCAGTGCCGGGGGATATAGCAATCAGCCCCAGCATTTT
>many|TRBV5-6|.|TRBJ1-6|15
CASSSNLWGTSPLHF
TGTGCCAGCAGCTCTAACCTGTGGGGGACTTCACCCCTCCACTTT
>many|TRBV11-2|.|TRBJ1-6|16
CASSEPDFSYNSPLHF
TGTGCCAGCAGCGAGCCCGATTTTTCCTATAATTCACCCCTCCACTTT
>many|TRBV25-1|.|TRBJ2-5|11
CASAGGETQYF
TGTGCCAGCGCCGGAGGAGAGACCCAGTACTTC
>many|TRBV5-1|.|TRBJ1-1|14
CASSRQAMNTEAFF
TGCGCCAGCAGCCGACAGGCGATGAACACTGAAGCTTTCTTT
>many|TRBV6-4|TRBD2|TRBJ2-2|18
CASSKSKRGPSITGELFF
TGTGCCAGCAGTAAATCTAAGCGGGGGCCGTCTATCACCGGGGAGCTGTTTTTT
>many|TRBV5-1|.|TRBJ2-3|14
CASSLVLARDTQYF
TGCGCCAGCAGCTTGGTTCTAGCGAGAGATACGCAGTATTTT
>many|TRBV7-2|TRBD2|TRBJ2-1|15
CASSLVTSGGYEQFF
TGTGCCAGCAGCTTAGTGACTAGCGGGGGGTATGAGCAGTTCTTC
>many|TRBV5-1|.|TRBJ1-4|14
CASSLGDRGEKLFF
TGCGCCAGCAGCTTAGGGGACCGGGGTGAAAAACTGTTTTTT
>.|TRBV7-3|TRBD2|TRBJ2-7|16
CASSSRRGTRPYEQYF
TGTGCCAGCAGCTCACGGCGAGGGACTAGACCCTACGAGCAGTACTTC
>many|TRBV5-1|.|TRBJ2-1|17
CASSSRTVERSYNEQFF
TGCGCCAGCAGCTCCCGGACAGTAGAGAGATCCTACAATGAGCAGTTCTTC
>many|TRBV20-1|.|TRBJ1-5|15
CSASVGGESNQPQHF
TGCAGTGCGAGTGTTGGGGGGGAGAGCAATCAGCCCCAGCATTTT
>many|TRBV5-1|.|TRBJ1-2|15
CASSLGGGAGDGYTF
TGCGCCAGCAGCTTGGGTGGGGGCGCCGGGGACGGCTACACCTTC
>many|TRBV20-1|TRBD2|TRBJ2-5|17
CSARDWTSGGLQETQYF
TGCAGTGCTAGAGATTGGACTAGCGGGGGACTCCAAGAGACCCAGTACTTC